This entry describes one TCR beta chain. No antigen is known for it. The CDR3 has 13 residues. Losses at the gene ends were 5 bases for V and 3 bases for J; bases not matched to a gene: 3. Germline V gives CDR1 SGHNT, CDR2 YENEEA. This sample was included in a study of cytomegalovirus exposure and HLA in healthy donors. Study in general: Earlier, approximately 110 million unique TCR beta sequences were recovered from about 200 million T cells by an analysis. The study's findings and limits: Association with HLA alleles at 0.05 false discovery rate was found for 15,000 to 20,000 TCR beta sequences in a later analysis. A previous analysis found most TCR beta V segments productive roughly 87% or roughly 30% of the time.

With 60 Vbeta and 13 Jbeta primers, the PCR was carried out. As originally analysed: It was a later analysis that counted 79 million or so unique TCR beta chains, of which some 10 million were shared. Sequencing was performed with immunoSEQ multiplex PCR; in TCRdb, only in-frame clones are kept and a portion is missing. V, J and clone size were drawn from that table, and D and trimming were deduced from the DNA. This table has approximately 180,000 clones, approximately 82% appearing once. Sequencing was performed on PBMCs. The sequence was collected from a woman between 18 and 30 years old in good health and CMV-seronegative. The chain carries TRBV11-3 and TRBJ1-2, with 7 bases matching TRBD1. CDR3 residues: CASSLGQDYGYTF. For the CDR3, the DNA is TGTGCCAGCAGCCTCGGACAGGACTATGGCTACACCTTC.